This TCR beta chain was recorded in a study of response to subunit inactivated influenza vaccine. TCRdb called the RT-PCR reads again in MiXCR, with one record for every CDR3 protein. Of about 300,000 distinct CDR3 sequences in the sample, 20% to 25% were seen once. As concerns this clonotype: The target antigen is unknown.

Study outcomes and limitations: Researchers suggested that each seasonal influenza vaccination recruits few new T cells.

V gave up 0 bases and J gave up 4 bases; unmatched junction bases: 14. The CDR3 totals 19 residues. Germline loops: CDR1 KGHSH, CDR2 LQKENI. The TCR sequence derives from a man between 50 and 70 years old who received an inactivated influenza vaccine. The sample here was PBMCs from blood, taken approximately 22 months after vaccination. The chain carries TRBV18 and TRBJ2-7; the match to TRBD2 covers 11 bases. CDR3 sequence: CASSPPGLAGGPEGYEQYF. The CDR3 coding sequence is TGTGCCAGCTCACCACCGGGGCTAGCGGGAGGCCCCGAGGGGTACGAGCAGTACTTC.